One and the same sample provided the 24 T cell receptor beta chains below, sequenced in a study of CD8+CD57+ T cells in acquired aplastic anemia. For CDR3 and TCR beta VDJ profiling, genomic DNA was the template used. One entry per CDR3 protein, called by TCRdb with MiXCR from the reads. Here the sample spans around 79,000 distinct CDR3 sequences, about 70% being singletons. All patients picked for sequencing had shown, by flow cytometry, an expansion of CD8+CD57+ cells. Sequencing was performed on sorted CD4+, CD8+, or CD8+CD57+ T cells (not recorded which) from PBMCs. These receptors were collected from a human donor with aplastic anemia.

In this sample, this clonotype turned up many times. Written as DNA, the CDR3 is TGCAGTGAGGGGTGGGCGGCCCTTACCACCTCTGGGGCCAACGTCCTGACTTTC. Translation gives CSEGWAALTTSGANVLTF. The V gene is TRBV20-1, the J gene TRBJ2-6; D is possibly TRBD1 (5 bases). This CDR3 is 18 amino acids long. CDR1 DFQATT and CDR2 SNEGSKA come from the germline V gene (reference sequence). Trimming stripped 7 bases from V and 0 bases from J, with 22 bases between.

This chain uses TRBV20-1 with TRBJ2-2; D is unclear. There are 15 residues in the CDR3. V was cut by 1 base and J by 1 base, with 10 bases left in between. Germline CDR1 DFQATT, CDR2 SNEGSKA (reference sequence). Here the CDR3 reads CSARALTQNTGELFF. CDR3 nucleotides: TGCAGTGCTAGAGCCTTGACTCAGAACACCGGGGAGCTGTTTTTT.

This sequence joins TRBV24-1 and TRBJ2-1; D unresolved. CDR3 length equals 13 residues. Germline V gene sequence: CDR1 KGHDR, CDR2 SFDVKD. V dropped 3 bases and J dropped 3 bases, with 5 bases sitting between them. The CDR3 protein is CATSDAHYNEQFF. As DNA, the CDR3 is TGTGCCACCAGTGATGCCCACTACAATGAGCAGTTCTTC.

The chain has TRBV20-1 and TRBJ1-1, with no clear D. In germline, CDR1 is DFQATT, CDR2 SNEGSKA (reference sequence). Trimming took 4 bases from V and 4 from J, leaving 10 bases between them. The CDR3 runs to 12 residues. CDR3 residues: CSATERGTEAFF. CDR3 coding DNA: TGCAGTGCTACGGAGCGGGGCACTGAAGCTTTCTTT.

The CDR3 region is CASSHLQGNTEAFF. The CDR3 DNA reads as TGTGCCAGCAGCCATCTACAGGGAAACACTGAAGCTTTCTTT. The chain joins TRBV4-2 to TRBJ1-1, with D maybe TRBD1 (6 bases). V dropped 3 bases and J dropped 2 bases, with 10 bases sitting between them. The CDR3 spans 14 residues. CDR1 LGHNA and CDR2 YNFKEQ come from the germline V gene.

The chain carries TRBV24-1 and TRBJ2-1, with TRBD2 matching 9 bases. With 3 bases clipped from V and 10 bases from J, the junction kept 6 bases outside the gene matches. This CDR3 has 14 amino acids. Germline V gene sequence: CDR1 KGHDR, CDR2 SFDVKD. Here the CDR3 DNA reads TGTGCCACCAGTGATCGGTGGACTAGCGTCGAGCAGTTCTTC. Translated: CATSDRWTSVEQFF.

V usage is TRBV2 and J usage is TRBJ1-6; TRBD1 matches at 10 bases. Trimming at V came to 4 bases and at J to 10 bases, leaving 4 bases not matched to a gene. From germline, CDR1 is SNHLY and CDR2 FYNNEI. This CDR3 is 14 amino acids long. The CDR3 DNA sequence: TGTGCCAGCAGTGGACAGGGGGCAAGGTCACCCCTCCACTTT. Translated: CASSGQGARSPLHF.

The chain recombines TRBV2 with TRBJ2-7, with 11 bases matching TRBD2. The CDR3 is 12 residues long. V dropped 6 bases and J dropped 5; count of bases not matched to a gene: 0. From germline, CDR1 is SNHLY and CDR2 FYNNEI. As DNA, the CDR3 is TGTGCCAGCAGACTAGCGGGAGACGAGCAGTACTTC. It encodes CASRLAGDEQYF.

The J gene is TRBJ2-1, the V gene TRBV7-2; 7 positions match TRBD2. The CDR3 is 13 residues long. The V and J ends lost 6 bases and 6 bases, in that order; junction bases with no gene match: 5. CDR1 SGHTA and CDR2 FQGNSA come from the germline V gene. The CDR3 protein is CASRRTSGNEQFF. CDR3 bases: TGTGCCAGCAGACGGACTAGTGGCAATGAGCAGTTCTTC.

The V and J genes are TRBV9 and TRBJ2-3; 11 bases map to TRBD2. Looked up from germline, CDR1 is SGDLS and CDR2 is YYNGEE. This CDR3 is 15 amino acids long. The junction had 0 bases not matched to a gene; V was cut back by 0 bases and J by 3 bases. The CDR3 is CASSVASGGTDTQYF. CDR3 bases: TGTGCCAGCAGCGTAGCTAGCGGGGGGACAGATACGCAGTATTTT.

The sample holds many counts of this clonotype. The chain recombines TRBV14 with TRBJ2-5, with TRBD2 matching over 12 bases. Looked up from germline, CDR1 is SGHDN and CDR2 is FVKESK. Trimming removed 4 bases from V and 5 bases from J; junction bases left unmatched: 8. CDR3 length: 16 residues. CDR3 nucleotides: TGTGCCAGCAGCCCCATGACTAGCGGGAGTCGTGAGACCCAGTACTTC. This sequence encodes CASSPMTSGSRETQYF.

This clonotype appeared a few times. The rearrangement joins TRBV24-1 to TRBJ2-7, with 10 bases aligning to TRBD2. The CDR3 covers 14 residues. After removal of 6 bases from V and 3 bases from J, the junction contained 4 bases not matched to a gene. In germline, CDR1 is KGHDR, CDR2 SFDVKD. The CDR3 is CATSPSGSSYEQYF. The CDR3 coding sequence is TGTGCCACCAGTCCTAGCGGGAGTAGCTACGAGCAGTACTTC.

The chain has TRBV5-1 and TRBJ1-4; perhaps TRBD1 as D (5 bases). Per the germline V gene, CDR1 is SGHRS and CDR2 is YFSETQ. V lost 0 bases and J lost 3, with 12 bases in between. The CDR3 extends over 16 amino acids. CDR3 sequence (DNA): TGCGCCAGCAGCTTGGCCGAGACAGCCTCTAATGAAAAACTGTTTTTT. Protein sequence: CASSLAETASNEKLFF.

The chain carries TRBV9 and TRBJ2-2; 9 positions match TRBD1. Per germline, CDR1 SGDLS and CDR2 YYNGEE. V dropped 3 bases and J dropped 5; count of bases not matched to a gene: 5. CDR3 length equals 15 residues. The CDR3 sequence is CASSAGTGRTGELFF. For the CDR3, the DNA is TGTGCCAGCAGCGCCGGGACAGGGAGGACCGGGGAGCTGTTTTTT.

The CDR3, as DNA: TGCAGTGTTGACGACCGCACCACCTACGAGCAGTACTTC. This codes for CSVDDRTTYEQYF. The V gene is TRBV20-1, the J gene TRBJ2-7; D ambiguous. The CDR3 is made up of 13 amino acids. Trimming took 7 bases from V and 2 from J, leaving 15 bases between them. Germline CDR1 DFQATT, CDR2 SNEGSKA (reference sequence).

This clonotype has a handful of counts. This chain uses TRBV30 with TRBJ2-7, with 7 bases lining up with TRBD2. The V gene's germline CDR1 is GTSNPN and CDR2 SVGIG (reference sequence). The V and J ends lost 5 bases and 3 bases, in that order; junction bases with no gene match: 4. The CDR3 has 12 amino acids. DNA for the CDR3: TGTGCCTGGGGTGGACTAGACTACGAGCAGTACTTC. Translation: CAWGGLDYEQYF.

The chain employs TRBV20-1 and TRBJ2-1; TRBD2 aligns across 9 bases. Germline V lookup: CDR1 DFQATT, CDR2 SNEGSKA (reference sequence). CDR3 length equals 14 residues. J lost 9 bases, V lost 3 bases, and 9 bases had no gene match. The CDR3 DNA sequence: TGCAGTGCTAGGTCCCTGCGGGAGGGGAGTGAGCAGTTCTTC. Protein sequence: CSARSLREGSEQFF.

The V gene is TRBV2, the J gene TRBJ2-7, with 9 positions matching TRBD1. The J segment lost 0 bases and the V segment lost 7 bases, leaving 4 bases of the junction unmatched. Per germline, CDR1 SNHLY and CDR2 FYNNEI. This CDR3 region has 14 residues. CDR3 coding DNA: TGTGCCAGCACTGAGGACAGGGGCTCCTACGAGCAGTACTTC. Translating it yields CASTEDRGSYEQYF.

The chain links TRBV10-1 to TRBJ2-7; D may correspond to TRBD1 or TRBD2 (5 bases each). The CDR3 runs to 13 residues. Looked up from germline, CDR1 is WNHNN and CDR2 is SYGVQD (reference sequence). V was shortened by 4 bases and J by 5 bases, with 12 bases between the two germline ends. The CDR3 loop reads CASSVCGGDEQYF. The CDR3 DNA reads as TGCGCCAGCAGTGTGTGTGGGGGTGACGAGCAGTACTTC.

The J gene is TRBJ1-1, the V gene TRBV6-2 or TRBV6-3, with no clear D. The CDR3 loop spans 15 amino acids. V was cut by 3 bases and J by 1 base, with 12 bases left in between. Germline V lookup: CDR1 MNHEY, CDR2 SVGEGT. The CDR3 nucleotides read TGTGCCAGCAGTTATGGGATGACGGGGAACACTGAAGCTTTCTTT. It is translated as CASSYGMTGNTEAFF.

This chain connects TRBV15 to TRBJ2-7; D ambiguous. Germline V gene lookup returns CDR1 LNHNV and CDR2 YYDKDF (reference sequence). Trimming shortened V by 1 base and J by 1 base, and 8 bases separated the two germline ends. CDR3 length: 14 amino acids. As DNA, the CDR3 is TGTGCCACCAGCAGAGCGGCCAGTTCCTACGAGCAGTACTTC. Amino acid sequence: CATSRAASSYEQYF.

This clonotype was found once. The chain links TRBV20-1 to TRBJ2-1; D uncertain. The CDR3 covers 9 residues. Trimming took off 0 bases at V and 9 bases at J, with 0 bases between the two ends. Germline V CDR1 and CDR2: DFQATT, SNEGSKA (reference sequence). The CDR3 reads CSARDEQFF. The CDR3 DNA reads as TGCAGTGCTAGAGATGAGCAGTTCTTC.

The chain is built from TRBV20-1 and TRBJ2-5; 14 nucleotides match TRBD2. The CDR3 is 15 residues long. Germline CDR1 is DFQATT and CDR2 is SNEGSKA (reference sequence). With 6 bases clipped from V and 3 bases from J, the junction kept 6 bases outside the gene matches. In nucleotides, the CDR3 is TGCAGTGCAACGGGACTAGCGGGAGCCGAAGAGACCCAGTACTTC. Translation: CSATGLAGAEETQYF.

CDR3 coding DNA: TGTGCCAGCAGAGGGGTCCCGGGATATACGCAGTATTTT. Translating gives CASRGVPGYTQYF. V gene TRBV11-2 combines with J gene TRBJ2-3; the D gene could be TRBD1 or TRBD2 (5 bases each). Trimming cost V 6 bases and J 7 bases, with 14 bases left between them. Germline CDR1 is SGHAT and CDR2 is FQNNGV. The length of the CDR3 is 13 residues.